These 10 T cell receptor beta chains came from one sample sequenced in a study of OX40 agonist ivuxolimab in advanced cancers. Library preparation used the immunoSEQ multiplex PCR assay. TCRdb re-hosts the immuneACCESS table, in-frame sequences only. Its copies lack some clones; in the studies checked, an unresolved V gene accounts for under half of them, and the cause for the rest is not known. The sample data list approximately 60,000 clones, and 83% of these were observed just once. The ten largest make up 3% to 3.5% of the sample. The specimen was CD4+ or CD8+ T cells sorted from blood, collected in a trial of the OX40 agonist ivuxolimab. These receptors were obtained from an adult with an advanced solid tumor such as melanoma, head and neck, liver or kidney cancer.

This clone was seen more than once but under ten times. The rearrangement joins TRBV5-8 to TRBJ1-1; D uncertain. In germline, CDR1 is SGHTS, CDR2 YDEGEE. V shed 4 bases and J shed 1 base, with 2 bases lying between them. This CDR3 contains 11 residues. This CDR3 is CASSRNTEAFF. CDR3 bases: TGTGCCAGCAGCCGGAACACTGAAGCTTTCTTT.

The chain joins TRBV5-1 to TRBJ2-1; D gene ambiguous. Deletions cut 4 bases from V and 0 bases from J, with 14 bases between. This CDR3 has 16 residues. CDR1 SGHRS and CDR2 YFSETQ come from the germline V gene. The CDR3 DNA reads TGCGCCAGCAGCCCCCGCCAGACCGACTCCTACAATGAGCAGTTCTTC. Residues: CASSPRQTDSYNEQFF.

This clone was counted a few times. The genes are TRBV4-1 and TRBJ2-1; no firm D call. Looked up from germline, CDR1 is MGHRA and CDR2 is YSYEKL. V was clipped by 4 bases and J by 5 bases, with 21 bases between them. The CDR3 runs to 17 residues. CDR3 sequence: CASSRGWLGGSDNEQFF. The CDR3 DNA sequence: TGCGCCAGCAGCCGAGGCTGGCTAGGTGGGTCCGACAATGAGCAGTTCTTC.

DNA for the CDR3: TGTGCCACCAGCAGAGAATTTATAGGCCAGGGCAATGAAAAACTGTTTTTT. Translating gives CATSREFIGQGNEKLFF. This rearrangement joins TRBV15 to TRBJ1-4, with D possibly TRBD1 on 5 matching bases. V lost 0 bases to trimming and J lost 5 bases, with 16 bases between them. CDR1 is LNHNV, CDR2 YYDKDF, per germline (reference sequence). The CDR3 has 17 amino acids.

CDR3 protein: CAWTSGESTDTQYF. CDR3 bases: TGTGCGTGGACTAGCGGGGAAAGCACAGATACGCAGTATTTT. The V gene is TRBV28, the J gene TRBJ2-3; TRBD2 agrees at 12 bases. CDR1 and CDR2 from the germline V gene are MDHEN and SYDVKM. This CDR3 contains 14 residues.

The chain links TRBV28 to TRBJ1-5, with a tentative D call TRBD1 (6 bases). CDR3 length equals 19 residues. Germline CDR1 and CDR2: MDHEN and SYDVKM. Trimming pared 5 bases from V and 0 bases from J, leaving 23 bases between. Here the CDR3 reads CASSPPFRGAIPSNQPQHF. The CDR3 DNA sequence: TGTGCCAGCAGTCCACCTTTCCGGGGGGCGATTCCTAGCAATCAGCCCCAGCATTTT.

The genes are TRBV11-2 and TRBJ2-3; 10 bases agree with TRBD2. The CDR3 has 14 amino acids. J was trimmed by 4 bases and V by 8 bases; bases with no gene match: 6. Germline CDR1 SGHAT, CDR2 FQNNGV. The CDR3 spells CASGYSGRPDTQYF. Written as DNA, the CDR3 is TGTGCCAGCGGATATAGCGGGAGGCCAGATACGCAGTATTTT. The full variable domain, rest sourced from reference TRBV11-2 and TRBJ2-3, is EAGVAQSPRYKIIEKRQSVAFWCNPISGHATLYWYQQILGQGPKLLIQFQNNGVVDDSQLPKDRFSAERLKGVDSTLKIQPAKLEDSAVYLCASGYSGRPDTQYFGPGTRLTVL.

The J gene is TRBJ2-1, the V gene TRBV10-1; 9 nucleotides line up with TRBD2. Germline CDR1 reads WNHNN; CDR2 reads SYGVQD (reference sequence). The CDR3 loop spans 16 amino acids. Unmatched junction bases numbered 12, after V lost 8 bases and J lost 4 bases. This CDR3 reads CASSVSLTSGYNEQFF. The CDR3, as DNA: TGCGCCAGCTCTGTATCCTTGACTAGCGGTTACAATGAGCAGTTCTTC.

The chain couples TRBV7-8 to TRBJ2-5, with 8 positions matching TRBD1. The V segment lost 5 bases and the J segment 5 bases; nucleotides outside the gene matches: 7. The CDR3 covers 14 residues. Germline V gene data show CDR1 as SGHVS and CDR2 as FQNEAQ. Here the CDR3 DNA reads TGTGCCAGCAGCCAACAGGGGGTTACGGAGACCCAGTACTTC. Translation gives CASSQQGVTETQYF.

This clone is large (0.1 to 1%) by share. The chain links TRBV6-1 to TRBJ1-2; D might be TRBD1 (5 bases). Germline values: CDR1 MNHNS, CDR2 SASEGT. The V end was cut by 6 bases, the J end by 4 bases, with 15 bases between. The CDR3 is made up of 14 amino acids. The CDR3 protein is CASRRTQTGYGYTF. CDR3 sequence (DNA): TGTGCCAGCAGGAGGACGCAAACAGGCTATGGCTACACCTTC.